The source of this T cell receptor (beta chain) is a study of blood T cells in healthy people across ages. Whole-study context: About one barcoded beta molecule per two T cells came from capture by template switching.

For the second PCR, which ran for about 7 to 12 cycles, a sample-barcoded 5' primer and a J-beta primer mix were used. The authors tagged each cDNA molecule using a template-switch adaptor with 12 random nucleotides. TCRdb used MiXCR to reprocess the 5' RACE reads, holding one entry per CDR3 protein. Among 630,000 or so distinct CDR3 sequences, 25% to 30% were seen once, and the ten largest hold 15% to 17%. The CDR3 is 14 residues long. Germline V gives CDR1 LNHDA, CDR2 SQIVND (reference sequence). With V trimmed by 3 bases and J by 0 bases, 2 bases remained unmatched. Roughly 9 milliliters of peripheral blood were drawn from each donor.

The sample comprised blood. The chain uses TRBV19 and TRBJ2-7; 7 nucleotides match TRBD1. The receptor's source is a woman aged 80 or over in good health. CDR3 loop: CASSMGQLSYEQYF. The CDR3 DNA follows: TGTGCCAGTAGTATGGGACAGCTCTCCTACGAGCAGTACTTC.